This is a list of T cell receptor beta chains from one sample in a study of cytomegalovirus exposure and HLA in healthy donors. This table comes from immunoSEQ multiplex PCR, and its TCRdb copy is limited to in-frame clones, with some not included. This table has 180,000 or so clones, under 85% appearing once. Material for sequencing was PBMCs. Source of these receptors: a male donor in good health and CMV-seronegative. Each CDR3 is given with its conserved first and last residue. Fields, in order: D gene, clone size, V gene, J gene, CDR3 DNA, CDR3 protein. A D gene is named only where the DNA matches it firmly. Size is stated for part of the rows, as once, few or many counts, or as a class when the clone is expanded.

NA	NA	TRBV30	TRBJ1-2	TGTGCCTGGAGGCCCGTTTACTCTGGGGGCGTCGGTTATGGCTACACCTTC	CAWRPVYSGGVGYGYTF
NA	NA	TRBV4-1	TRBJ1-5	TGCGCCAGCAGCCAAGGCAGGGGAATCAATCAGCCCCAGCATTTT	CASSQGRGINQPQHF
TRBD1	NA	TRBV28	TRBJ1-5	TGTGCCAGCAGTTTAATAGGGGGCAGAGGTCAGCCCCAGCATTTT	CASSLIGGRGQPQHF
NA	few	TRBV29-1	TRBJ1-2	TGCAGCGATAGTCCGGGTAAATATGGCTACACCTTC	CSDSPGKYGYTF
TRBD1	few	TRBV4-1	TRBJ2-2	TGCGCCAGCAGCCCCCCAGGGGGGACAGGGAGAACCGGGGAGCTGTTTTTT	CASSPPGGTGRTGELFF
NA	NA	TRBV18	TRBJ2-5	TGTGCCAGCTCACCCCCTAGCGAAGAGACCCAGTACTTC	CASSPPSEETQYF
NA	NA	TRBV7-2	TRBJ1-1	TGTGCCAGCAGCTTCGCGGCAGGGGTCGCTGAAGCTTTCTTT	CASSFAAGVAEAFF
NA	NA	TRBV7-8	TRBJ1-5	TGTGCCAGCAGCCCAACAGGGCACAATCAGCCCCAGCATTTT	CASSPTGHNQPQHF
NA	NA	TRBV9	TRBJ1-2	TGTGCCAGCAGCGTAGAGGTTGGGGCTCTTCGCTATGGCTACACCTTC	CASSVEVGALRYGYTF
TRBD1	few	TRBV19	TRBJ2-6	TGTGCCAGTAGTAGACAGGGGCGAGACGTCCTGACTTTC	CASSRQGRDVLTF
NA	NA	TRBV6-1	TRBJ1-5	TGTGCCAGCAGTGAACCCCCTTCGCCCCAGCATTTT	CASSEPPSPQHF
NA	NA	TRBV6-5	TRBJ2-2	TGTGCCAGCATTATACAGGGATCGAACACCGGGGAGCTGTTTTTT	CASIIQGSNTGELFF
NA	NA	TRBV30	TRBJ1-1	TGTGCCTGGAGTGGTCTAGGGGAAGGGCGCACTGAAGCTTTCTTT	CAWSGLGEGRTEAFF
NA	NA	TRBV7-9	TRBJ1-4	TGTGCCAGCAGCTTCAGGGGTCGTAATGAAAAACTGTTTTTT	CASSFRGRNEKLFF
NA	NA	TRBV5-6	TRBJ1-6	TGTGCCAGCAGCTTCTGGGGGGCGGGGGTCTCACCCCTCCACTTT	CASSFWGAGVSPLHF
TRBD1	NA	TRBV5-1	TRBJ2-6	TGCGCCAGCAGCTTGTTGACAGGGGGCTCTGGGGCCAACGTCCTGACTTTC	CASSLLTGGSGANVLTF
TRBD2	NA	TRBV7-8	TRBJ2-7	TGTGCCAGCAGCCCCCCGGGGGGGAGGTTATCCTACGAGCAGTACTTC	CASSPPGGRLSYEQYF
TRBD2	NA	TRBV10-1	TRBJ2-1	TGCGCCAGCAGTGACTCTGGACTAGACCATGAGCAGTTCTTC	CASSDSGLDHEQFF
NA	NA	TRBV6-5	TRBJ1-5	TGTGCCAGCAGTCAGGGGAATCAGCCCCAGCATTTT	CASSQGNQPQHF
NA	NA	TRBV6-1	TRBJ2-7	TGTGCCAGCAGTGAAGAAGGGGTGGGACTCTACGAGCAGTACTTC	CASSEEGVGLYEQYF
TRBD2	NA	TRBV7-3	TRBJ2-5	TGTGCCAGCAGCCGGGAGGGTAGGGGGAACGCTCAAGAGACCCAGTACTTC	CASSREGRGNAQETQYF
NA	NA	TRBV6-5	TRBJ2-7	TGTGCCAGCAGCTTAGTCTATAGTTCCTACGAGCAGTACTTC	CASSLVYSSYEQYF
NA	NA	TRBV4-2	TRBJ2-3	TGTGCCAGCAGCCAATCGGGTGGCGGGTTCACAGATACGCAGTATTTT	CASSQSGGGFTDTQYF
NA	NA	TRBV5-8	TRBJ1-3	TGTGCCAGCAGCCTCACAGTCGCAGCCCTCTCTGGAAACACCATATATTTT	CASSLTVAALSGNTIYF
NA	NA	TRBV5-8	TRBJ1-1	TGTGCCAGCAGCCGCTACAGGAACACTGAAGCTTTCTTT	CASSRYRNTEAFF
NA	NA	TRBV6-1	TRBJ1-5	TGTGCCAGCAGTGAATTGCGGGGGGCAAAGGATCAGCCCCAGCATTTT	CASSELRGAKDQPQHF
TRBD1	NA	TRBV4-1	TRBJ2-7	TGCGCCAGCAGCCAAGCCTCTACAGGGGGCTCCTACGAGCAGTACTTC	CASSQASTGGSYEQYF
NA	NA	TRBV11-2	TRBJ2-7	TGTGCCAGCAGCTTGGCCCGCTACGAGCAGTACTTC	CASSLARYEQYF
TRBD2	NA	TRBV6-5	TRBJ2-1	TGTGCCAGCAGCAGAACTAGCGGGGGGGAGAATGAGCAGTTCTTC	CASSRTSGGENEQFF
TRBD1	NA	TRBV27	TRBJ2-7	TGTGCCAGCAGTTTAACCGGGACAGGGAACTACGAGCAGTACTTC	CASSLTGTGNYEQYF
TRBD2	once	TRBV7-3	TRBJ2-1	TGTGCCAGCAGCCATAGCGGGGATTACAATGAGCAGTTCTTC	CASSHSGDYNEQFF
NA	NA	TRBV19	TRBJ2-1	TGTGCCAGTAGTATCTCCCCGGGGTCCTACAATGAGCAGTTCTTC	CASSISPGSYNEQFF
NA	NA	TRBV27	TRBJ2-6	TGTGCCAGCAGCCGGAATTTACAGAGCTCTGGGGCCAACGTCCTGACTTTC	CASSRNLQSSGANVLTF
NA	few	TRBV28	TRBJ2-3	TGTGCCAGCAGTCCGCCAGGCACAGATACGCAGTATTTT	CASSPPGTDTQYF
NA	NA	TRBV7-9	TRBJ2-7	TGTGCCGGCAGCTTGCGTTCGGGCGAGCAGTACTTC	CAGSLRSGEQYF
NA	NA	TRBV28	TRBJ1-1	TGTGCCAGCAGTTTAGGGAGGCGGGACACTGAAGCTTTCTTT	CASSLGRRDTEAFF
TRBD1	NA	TRBV6-5	TRBJ1-5	TGTGCCAGCAGGGCCCCGGGACAGGGCATCCAGCCCCAGCATTTT	CASRAPGQGIQPQHF
NA	NA	TRBV23-1	TRBJ1-2	TGCGCCAGCAGTCAAGACAGACCTAACTATGGCTACACCTTC	CASSQDRPNYGYTF
NA	NA	TRBV4-1	TRBJ2-3	TGCGCCAGCAGCCAAGTAGCAGATACGCAGTATTTT	CASSQVADTQYF
TRBD1	NA	TRBV6-5	TRBJ2-1	TGTGCCAGCAGTCACGGACAGGGAGGCAATAGGTTCTTC	CASSHGQGGNRFF
NA	few	TRBV5-6	TRBJ2-5	TGTGCCAGCAGCTTTGGGGTCCTAGCCCAAGAGACCCAGTACTTC	CASSFGVLAQETQYF
NA	few	TRBV4-3	TRBJ2-1	TGCGCCAGCAGCCAACGATCGGACTACTACAATGAGCAGTTCTTC	CASSQRSDYYNEQFF
TRBD1	NA	TRBV12-5	TRBJ1-2	TGTGCTAGTGGTCAGGGGGCCAACTATGGCTACACCTTC	CASGQGANYGYTF
TRBD2	NA	TRBV28	TRBJ2-7	TGTGCCAGCAGTTTAGCGGGGGGACACCTACACGGGACCTACGAGCAGTACTTC	CASSLAGGHLHGTYEQYF
NA	NA	TRBV7-3	TRBJ2-1	TGTGCCAGCAGCTTCGACACCTACAATGAGCAGTTCTTC	CASSFDTYNEQFF
NA	NA	TRBV18	TRBJ2-5	TGTGCCAGCTCACCACAGCCAGAGACCCAGTACTTC	CASSPQPETQYF
TRBD1	NA	TRBV19	TRBJ2-7	TGTGCCAGTAGTCCAGGACAGGGGAAGGCCTACGAGCAGTACTTC	CASSPGQGKAYEQYF
NA	NA	TRBV7-3	TRBJ1-1	TGTGCCAGCAGCTCCGCTGGGAGCACTGAAGCTTTCTTT	CASSSAGSTEAFF
NA	NA	TRBV6-5	TRBJ1-2	TGTGCCAGCAGTTACTTTGGGGGCATCTACACCTTC	CASSYFGGIYTF
NA	NA	TRBV6-6	TRBJ1-1	TGTGCCAGCAGTCTAAGGACTGTGAACACTGAAGCTTTCTTT	CASSLRTVNTEAFF
TRBD1	NA	TRBV6-1	TRBJ1-2	TGTGCCAGCAGTGTGGGACAGCCAAGGTATGGCTACACCTTC	CASSVGQPRYGYTF
TRBD2	once	TRBV27	TRBJ2-1	TGTGCCAGCACCGACCTGGCGGGGGGGTACAATGAGCAGTTCTTC	CASTDLAGGYNEQFF
TRBD2	once	TRBV10-1	TRBJ2-7	TGCGCCAGCAGCGAGGGGAGGGGAGGCGAGCAGTACTTC	CASSEGRGGEQYF
NA	NA	TRBV5-1	TRBJ1-1	TGCGCCAGCAGCTTGGAAGCCCACCGAGAAGCTTTCTTT	CASSLEAHREAFF
NA	NA	TRBV27	TRBJ2-4	TGTGCCAGCAGTTTACACTTAAAAAACATTCAGTACTTC	CASSLHLKNIQYF
TRBD1	NA	TRBV29-1	TRBJ1-1	TGCAGCGTTGAACGGCAGGGGGGCACTGAAGCTTTCTTT	CSVERQGGTEAFF
TRBD1	NA	TRBV28	TRBJ2-1	TGTGCCAGCAGTTTAGCAGGGGGAGTCAGCAATGAGCAGTTCTTC	CASSLAGGVSNEQFF
TRBD1	NA	TRBV10-2	TRBJ2-7	TGCGCCAGCAGTGACGGGGACAGGTCCTACGAGCAGTACTTC	CASSDGDRSYEQYF
NA	NA	TRBV9	TRBJ2-7	TGTGCCAGCAGCGTTACAGCCTCCTACGAGCAGTACTTC	CASSVTASYEQYF
NA	few	TRBV5-6	TRBJ2-4	TGTGCCAGCAGCGGTCAGGCGGGTTGGAACATTCAGTACTTC	CASSGQAGWNIQYF